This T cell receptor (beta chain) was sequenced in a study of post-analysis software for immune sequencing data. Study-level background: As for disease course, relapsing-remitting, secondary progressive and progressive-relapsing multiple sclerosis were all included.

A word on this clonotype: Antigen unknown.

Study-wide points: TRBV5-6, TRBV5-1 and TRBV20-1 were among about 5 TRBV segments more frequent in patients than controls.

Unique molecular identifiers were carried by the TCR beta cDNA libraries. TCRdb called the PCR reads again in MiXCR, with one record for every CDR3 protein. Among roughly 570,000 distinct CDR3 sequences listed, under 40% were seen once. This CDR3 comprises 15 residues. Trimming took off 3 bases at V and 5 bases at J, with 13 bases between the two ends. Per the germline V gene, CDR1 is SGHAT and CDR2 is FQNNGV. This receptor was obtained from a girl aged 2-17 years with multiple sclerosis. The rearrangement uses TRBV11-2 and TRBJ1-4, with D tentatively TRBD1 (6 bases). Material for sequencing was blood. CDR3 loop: CASSLFGQKNEKLFF. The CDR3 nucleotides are TGTGCCAGCAGCTTGTTCGGACAGAAAAATGAAAAACTGTTTTTT.